This TCR beta chain is drawn from a study of blood T cell repertoires in COVID-19 (TCRdb year 2020). For context, the study as a whole: Samples from collaborators originated in the United States, Italy and Spain and spanned both the acute and convalescent phases of COVID-19. The prospective study material was composed of cDNA or gDNA derived from T cells, B-cell-depleted T cells, or PBMCs. The dataset comprised deeply sampled blood TCRbeta repertoires from subjects exposed to, actively infected with, or recovered from COVID-19. The repertoires were released in a freely available public database intended as a resource for research on the immune response to SARS-CoV-2. The samples were drawn from the first 160 participants of the ongoing ImmuneRACE study and from some 1,300 subjects provided by 6 global collaborators. Nearly every sample came with metadata listing a de-identified subject ID, COVID-19 status, age in years and sex. Where available, HLA class I and class II types were obtained from metadata supplied by the sample provider rather than from assay-based typing.

Concerning this clone itself: No antigen is known for it. No much larger clonotype is one base removed from it; base qualities were not supplied.

Collaborating institutions collected whole blood in K2EDTA tubes following their own protocols. For TCRbeta analysis, collaborators shipped samples in one of three forms: frozen whole blood, isolated PBMCs, or DNA extracted from either of those sample types. General findings and caveats noted by the study authors: Clinical and demographic metadata were provided uncurated, with the amount varying by source and participant.

TCRbeta CDR3 regions were amplified from genomic DNA using the immunoSEQ Assay, a bias-controlled multiplex PCR. Regarding the original processing steps: Within the assay, amplification of reference gene primers was used to estimate how many nucleated cells each sample contained. To quantify the absolute abundance of each unique TCRbeta CDR3 rearrangement, sequence reads were collapsed and filtered. For each sample, productive Simpson clonality was calculated by taking the square root of Simpson's diversity index across productive rearrangements. The table was pulled from immuneACCESS by TCRdb, which kept in-frame rearrangements only. Such tables lose some clones; where checked, under half of the loss comes from unresolved V genes, and the rest has no known cause. For V, J and clone size, that table is used; D and trimming come from the DNA. In this sample the table shows under 500,000 clones, roughly 91% of which occur a single time. The ten largest account for around 4.4% of the sample.

This TCR was sampled from a woman in her twenties or thirties with acute or convalescent COVID-19. Sequenced sample: peripheral blood.

CDR3 loop: CASSPSGFVEKLFF. The DNA reads TGCGCCAGCAGCCCATCCGGGTTTGTTGAAAAACTGTTTTTT. The sequence links TRBV5-1 to TRBJ1-4; the D gene cannot be named for sure. Inclusive of the bounding cysteine and phenylalanine, the CDR3 is 14 residues long. The sequence is cut down to CDR3 DNA, 42 bases in frame from base 1. V loses 4 bases of germline sequence and J loses 7 bases, and the interval between the two ends is 14 bases. CDR1 and CDR2 were assigned from the germline V gene as SGHRS and YFSETQ.